Only a few counts were recorded for the clone carrying this TCR beta chain. Germline V gene data show CDR1 as KGHDR and CDR2 as SFDVKD. The CDR3 extends over 15 amino acids. V lost 6 bases, J lost 1 base, and 13 bases lay in between. Preparing the TCRbeta library involved the use of unique molecular identifiers. TCRdb itself ran the PCR reads through MiXCR, one entry per CDR3 protein. Among 200,000 or so distinct CDR3 sequences listed, under 8.5% were seen once. The data stem from a study of T-cell reconstitution after alpha-beta-depleted transplantation in children. The chain carries TRBV24-1 and TRBJ2-3, with a possible D match to TRBD2 (5 bases). The starting material was PBMCs, obtained before TCRalphabeta/CD19-depleted stem cell transplant. The clonotype comes from a boy aged 2 to 10 with acute lymphoblastic leukemia, due to receive a stem cell transplant. CDR3 residues: CATSSRLARTDTQYF. The CDR3 region has the DNA TGTGCCACCAGTAGTAGGCTAGCTCGCACAGATACGCAGTATTTT.